Detailed here is one T cell receptor beta chain. Its antigen has not been determined. No base quality information exists; no much larger clone differs at one position. Library generation was performed with the immunoSEQ multiplex PCR assay. The multiplex PCR relied on a mix of 60 forward primers for TCR Vbeta segments and 13 reverse primers for TCR Jbeta segments. Amplification of the CDR3 region of rearranged TCR beta genes was performed with a multiplex PCR assay on genomic DNA. The amplified TCR beta libraries were sequenced on the Illumina HiSeq System as 87-base-pair reads. The authors' pipeline ran thus. A later analysis counted approximately 76 million unique TCR beta chains across the 650 to 700 repertoires, and some 11 million of these chains were shared by at least two donors. Raw reads were error-corrected and collapsed into unique sequences by a nearest-neighbor algorithm in which closely related sequences were merged to remove PCR and sequencing errors. To assign V, D and J gene segments, CDR3 sequences were aligned to IMGT reference sequences. Each retained sequence needed at least a six-nucleotide match to both a V gene segment and a J gene segment. Rearrangements were called productive when the CDR3 lacked stop codons and stayed in frame with V and J; all others were non-productive. Following IMGT convention, CDR3 was defined as the stretch from the second conserved V-encoded cysteine to the conserved J-encoded phenylalanine. In an earlier analysis of more than 550 of the donors, sequences lacking an unambiguous match to a single V gene segment were excluded. An earlier analysis of around 600 of the donors classified V segments as functional when productive rearrangements were above 56.7% and as segregating when the standard deviation between donors was above 5%. A statistical classification framework was built to diagnose cytomegalovirus status from the catalog of TCR beta chain sequences. In a later analysis, V and J genes were assigned by comparing TCR nucleotide sequences against IMGT/GENE-DB human TR gene sequences. A later analysis assigned CDR3 sequences and most-parsimonious VDJ recombination scenarios with the TCRdist pipeline. In a later analysis, every TCR beta chain was defined by the combination of its CDR3 amino acid sequence and its V-gene family, and reads without a unique V-gene family were dropped. As a way to deal with suspected cross-contamination and a sequencing artifact, a later analysis dropped 640 or so nucleotide sequences that were highly shared and had low generation probability. In a later analysis, a clonal expansion index was calculated for each public chain from normalized within-repertoire ranks of inferred template counts. Generation probabilities in a later analysis came from a VDJ recombination model fitted to out-of-frame rearrangements, and those results were checked against IGoR. Hypergeometric tests were used in a later analysis to score TCR-TCR, TCR-HLA and TCR-CMV co-occurrence, with a repertoire-size bias correction applied to the TCR pairs. To estimate false discovery rates, a later analysis permuted the HLA or CMV assignments 20 times. In a later analysis, co-occurring TCRs were grouped using DBSCAN, and TCRdist sequence similarity was added for clustering within HLA-allele-positive subsets. Repertoires with fewer than 30,000 or more than 120,000 public chains, plus five repertoires with anomalous nucleotide sharing, were excluded from co-occurrence clustering. The table was pulled from immuneACCESS by TCRdb, which kept in-frame rearrangements only. Such tables lose some clones; where checked, under half of the loss comes from unresolved V genes, and the rest has no known cause. D and trimming come from the DNA, and the V and J calls and clone size come from that table. In this sample the table shows about 110,000 clones, 69% of which occur a single time. The top ten clonotypes cover approximately 3% of the sample.

The germline V gene specifies MDHEN as CDR1 and SYDVKM as CDR2. The CDR3 runs 12 amino acids, cysteine and phenylalanine included. The sequence is cut down to CDR3 DNA, 36 bases in frame from base 1. At the junction V is shortened by 6 bases and J by 5 bases, with 10 bases in between. The cohort consisted of 650 to 850 healthy bone marrow donors. All cohort members were sampled while nominally healthy, although unrecorded immune exposures were likely present. The donor was CMV seronegative and belonged to the group of 352 seronegative cohort members. A peripheral blood sample was provided by each donor, and peripheral blood mononuclear cells were used for TCR beta sequencing. The Qiagen DNeasy Blood Extraction Kit was used to extract genomic DNA from the blood cell samples. The data originate from a study of cytomegalovirus exposure and HLA in healthy donors (dated by TCRdb to about 2017). About the full investigation: According to an earlier analysis of 450 to 650 of the donors, some 170 million T cells yielded roughly 110 million unique TCR beta sequences and less than 300 Gb of sequence data. About 300 gigabases of sequencing data and tens of millions of unique TCR sequences were included in an early release covering 550 to 800 HLA-typed donors. Of the roughly 400 genotyped donors, over 65% fell in the genetic ancestry cluster associated with self-reported Caucasian donors. The study was designed to test whether signatures of past pathogen exposure could be identified by cataloging public T cell receptors. The study profiled the T cell repertoires of fewer than 850 subjects by immunosequencing and related them to cytomegalovirus serostatus. Along with the roughly 700-subject first cohort, a separate validation cohort of around 110 different subjects was used. The study combined high-throughput TCR immunosequencing, statistical association of individual TCRs with disease status, and machine learning to predict cytomegalovirus infection status. To study patterns of TCR occurrence, a later analysis re-analyzed previously published TCR beta repertoires from 700 or so donors and added high-resolution HLA genotyping. The later analysis used no new phenotypic data to find candidate immune exposures, relying instead on TCR beta sequences and their occurrence across donors. An earlier analysis of around 640 of the donors used high-throughput TCR beta sequencing to judge whether each TCR beta V gene segment behaved as functional or pseudogenic. Donor age, sex, ethnicity and CMV serostatus were compiled alongside the repertoire data. In a later genetic analysis, genome-wide SNP genotypes for 398 of the 666 donors were used, and that subset was treated as a discovery cohort. Every discovery cohort repertoire had been produced on one sequencing platform. Class I and class II HLA loci were covered by the typing at four-digit resolution. Typing coverage varied by locus: roughly 620-640 donors for A, B, C, DRB1 and DQB1; some 520 for DQA1; approximately 610 for DPA1; roughly 450 for DPB1. Roughly five DR-DQ haplotypes were handled as single units for association and clustering because linkage in the cohort was strong. Among 300 to 500 genotyped donors of the cohort, an average of approximately 220,000 unique TCR beta nucleotide sequences was sequenced per donor, of which about 19% were non-productive.

On the study overall, not on this receptor specifically: In a later analysis, most CMV-associated TCR beta chains were found to appear HLA-restricted, with HLA associations seemingly driven largely by CMV exposure. A further reported finding was that TCR beta sequences accurately predicted the HLA-A and HLA-B alleles for most subjects in the first cohort. A later analysis reported that several top co-occurrence clusters appeared linked to parvovirus B19, influenza, CMV and Epstein-Barr virus. Linkage disequilibrium might explain the correlated functional status among segregating V segments, but an unknown experimental factor could not be excluded. A later analysis found that HLA-associated TCR beta chains were more clonally expanded and had lower generation probabilities than equally common non-associated chains. A later analysis found that TCR association rates varied across HLA loci, with DRB1 alleles showing the most associated TCRs and HLA-C alleles the fewest. A later analysis associated roughly 17,000 TCR beta sequences with specific HLA alleles at a false discovery rate of 0.05. HLA typing was unavailable for some donors at each locus, so association tests used only the typed subset. While some public TCRs were present in many individuals, most TCR sequences turned up only very rarely across donors. Some IMGT-functional V segments, including TRBV6-2 and TRBV6-3, could not be told apart with the 87-base-pair reads, so those segments were excluded. Immune exposure information for the cohort was limited to CMV serostatus. A group of highly shared sequence variants was considered likely to be a technical artifact of the sequencing pipeline. Roughly uniform sequencing depth across donors was assumed in presence/absence analyses, although this assumption may not hold. The authors suggested that the approach could potentially be extended to other disease states and immunological phenotypes. Strong co-occurrence of HLA alleles, especially DR and DQ, made assigning TCR associations to individual alleles difficult. This cohort had only TCR beta chains sequenced, and the lack of alpha or paired-chain data limited which features could be detected. In an earlier analysis of more than 500 of the donors, most TCR beta V segments appeared in productive rearrangements about 87% or about 30% of the time, broadly matching IMGT annotations. According to a later genetic analysis, donors in an Asian-associated ancestry cluster had fewer N-insertions in productive TCRs than the approximately 670-donor mean. A few of the identified cytomegalovirus-associated TCR beta chains were confirmed in vitro to be specific for cytomegalovirus antigens. A total of fewer than 200 TCR beta chains were listed by the study as associated with cytomegalovirus. Over 15 rarely observed V segments, including chromosome 9 orphons, were excluded from the earlier analysis of about 500 of the donors because counts were too low. An association between a missense DCLRE1C variant and V-gene and J-gene trimming of TCR beta chains was found in a later genetic analysis and replicated in an independent cohort. In both the original and validation cohorts, the classifier was reported to diagnose cytomegalovirus status with high specificity and sensitivity.

Material for sequencing was PBMCs. The rearranged segments are TRBV28 and TRBJ1-2, with no D gene named confidently. This clonotype was obtained from a man aged 25-40 years in good health and CMV-seronegative. Here the CDR3 is given as CASSPFGYGYTF. The DNA sequence is as follows: TGTGCCAGCAGCCCTTTCGGGTATGGCTACACCTTC.